This TCR beta chain was identified in a study of response to subunit inactivated influenza vaccine. Overall study findings and caveats: T cells newly recruited by each seasonal influenza vaccination are few, the authors suggested.

Germline V gives CDR1 KGHSH, CDR2 LQKENI. CDR3 length: 14 residues. Trimming shortened V by 3 bases and J by 1 base, and 9 bases separated the two germline ends. TCRdb re-called the RT-PCR reads through MiXCR, storing one row per CDR3 protein. The data contain roughly 180,000 distinct CDR3 sequences, around 9.2% of them singletons. To note about this clonotype: Its antigen is unknown.

This clonotype was obtained from a man aged 50 to 60 who received an inactivated influenza vaccine. This sample comprised non-naive T cells sorted from PBMCs, obtained on the day of vaccination. The V gene is TRBV18, the J gene TRBJ1-2; D not resolved. In DNA, the CDR3 is TGTGCCAGCTCACCTGGAGCGGGTAACTATGGCTACACCTTC. Its translation is CASSPGAGNYGYTF.